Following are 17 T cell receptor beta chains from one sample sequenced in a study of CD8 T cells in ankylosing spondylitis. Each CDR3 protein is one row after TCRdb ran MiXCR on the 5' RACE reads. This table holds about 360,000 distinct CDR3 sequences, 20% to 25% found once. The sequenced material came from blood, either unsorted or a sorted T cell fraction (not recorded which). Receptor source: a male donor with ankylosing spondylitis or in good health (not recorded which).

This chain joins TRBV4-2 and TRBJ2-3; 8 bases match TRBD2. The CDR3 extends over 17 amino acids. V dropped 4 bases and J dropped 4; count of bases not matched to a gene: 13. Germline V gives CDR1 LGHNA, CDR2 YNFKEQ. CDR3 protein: CASSPQRRGALADTQYF. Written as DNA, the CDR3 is TGTGCCAGCAGCCCCCAAAGGCGGGGGGCTCTCGCAGATACGCAGTATTTT.

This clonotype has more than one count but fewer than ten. The CDR3 DNA follows: TGTGCCAGCAGTTTATCGGGGCCAGGGAAGCTGTTTTTT. As protein: CASSLSGPGKLFF. The rearrangement links TRBV27 to TRBJ2-2, with D possibly matching TRBD1 (5 bases). The CDR3 has 13 residues. Germline CDR1 and CDR2: MNHEY and SMNVEV (reference sequence). V lost 0 bases and J 12 bases, leaving 11 bases between the germline ends.

The DNA for the CDR3 is TGCGCCAGCAGCGGGACTAGCAATGAGCAGTTCTTC. It specifies CASSGTSNEQFF. The V call is TRBV5-1, the J call TRBJ2-1, with 8 positions matching TRBD2. V lost 4 bases to trimming and J lost 6 bases; unmatched junction nucleotides: 0. Germline CDR1 is SGHRS and CDR2 is YFSETQ. This CDR3 has 12 residues.

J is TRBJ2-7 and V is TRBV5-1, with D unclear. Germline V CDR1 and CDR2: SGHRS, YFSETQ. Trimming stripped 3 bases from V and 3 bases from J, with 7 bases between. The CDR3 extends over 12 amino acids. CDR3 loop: CASSWSNYEQYF. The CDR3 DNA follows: TGCGCCAGCAGCTGGTCTAACTACGAGCAGTACTTC. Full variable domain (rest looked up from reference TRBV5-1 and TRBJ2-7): KAGVTQTPRYLIKTRGQQVTLSCSPISGHRSVSWYQQTPGQGLQFLFEYFSETQRNKGNFPGRFSGRQFSNSRSEMNVSTLELGDSALYLCASSWSNYEQYFGPGTRLTVT.

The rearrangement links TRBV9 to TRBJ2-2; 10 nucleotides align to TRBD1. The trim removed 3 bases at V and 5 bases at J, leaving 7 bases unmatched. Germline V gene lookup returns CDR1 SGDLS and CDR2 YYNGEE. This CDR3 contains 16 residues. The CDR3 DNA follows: TGTGCCAGCAGCGACCCGCGGACAGGGGGGACCGGGGAGCTGTTTTTT. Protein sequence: CASSDPRTGGTGELFF.

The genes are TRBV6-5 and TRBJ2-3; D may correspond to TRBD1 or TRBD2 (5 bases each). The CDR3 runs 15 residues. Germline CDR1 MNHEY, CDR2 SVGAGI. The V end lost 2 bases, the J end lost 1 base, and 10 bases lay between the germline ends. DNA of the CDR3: TGTGCCAGCAGTTACCTAACGGGACGCACAGATACGCAGTATTTT. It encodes CASSYLTGRTDTQYF.

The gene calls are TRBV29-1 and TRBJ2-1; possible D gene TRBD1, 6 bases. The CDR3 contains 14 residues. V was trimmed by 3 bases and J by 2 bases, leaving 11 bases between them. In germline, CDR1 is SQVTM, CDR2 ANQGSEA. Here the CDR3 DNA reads TGCAGCGTTGAGAGACAGGCCCCCTACAATGAGCAGTTCTTC. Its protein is CSVERQAPYNEQFF.

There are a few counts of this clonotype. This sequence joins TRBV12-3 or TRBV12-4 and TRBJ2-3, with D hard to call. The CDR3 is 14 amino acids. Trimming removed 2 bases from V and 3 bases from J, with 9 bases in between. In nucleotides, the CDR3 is TGTGCCAGCAGTTTAATCTCTAGAACAGATACGCAGTATTTT. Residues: CASSLISRTDTQYF.

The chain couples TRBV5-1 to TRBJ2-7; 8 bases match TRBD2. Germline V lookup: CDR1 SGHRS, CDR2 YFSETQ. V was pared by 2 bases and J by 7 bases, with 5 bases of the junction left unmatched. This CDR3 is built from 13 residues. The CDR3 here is CASSFGPGGEQYF. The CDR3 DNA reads TGCGCCAGCAGCTTCGGACCGGGGGGGGAGCAGTACTTC.

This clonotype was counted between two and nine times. The CDR3 sequence: CASRGGDWLEQYF. The CDR3 DNA reads as TGTGCCAGCAGAGGTGGGGACTGGCTAGAGCAGTATTTT. The chain couples TRBV12-3 or TRBV12-4 to TRBJ2-3; D perhaps matches TRBD2 (6 bases). The CDR3 extends over 13 amino acids. The V gene lost 6 bases and the J gene lost 11 bases, with 18 bases spanning the gap.

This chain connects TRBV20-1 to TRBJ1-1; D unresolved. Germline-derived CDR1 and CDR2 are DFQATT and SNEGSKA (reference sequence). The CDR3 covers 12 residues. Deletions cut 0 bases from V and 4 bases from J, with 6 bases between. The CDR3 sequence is CSAREGFTEAFF. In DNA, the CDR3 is TGCAGTGCTAGAGAGGGGTTCACTGAAGCTTTCTTT.

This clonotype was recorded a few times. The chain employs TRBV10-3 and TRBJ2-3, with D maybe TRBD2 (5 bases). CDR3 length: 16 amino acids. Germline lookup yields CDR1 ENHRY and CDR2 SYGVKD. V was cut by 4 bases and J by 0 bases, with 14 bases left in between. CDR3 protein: CAISGGLFLSTDTQYF. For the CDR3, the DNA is TGTGCCATCAGTGGCGGGCTGTTCCTTAGCACAGATACGCAGTATTTT.

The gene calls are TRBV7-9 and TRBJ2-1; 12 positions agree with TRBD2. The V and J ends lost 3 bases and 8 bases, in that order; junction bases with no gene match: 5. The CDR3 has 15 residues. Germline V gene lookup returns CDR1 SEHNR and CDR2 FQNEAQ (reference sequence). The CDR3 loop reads CASSFLAGGVDEQFF. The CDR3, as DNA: TGTGCCAGCAGCTTCCTAGCGGGGGGGGTCGATGAGCAGTTCTTC. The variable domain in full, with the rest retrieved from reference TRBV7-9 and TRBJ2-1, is DTGVSQNPRHKITKRGQNVTFRCDPISEHNRLYWYRQTLGQGPEFLTYFQNEAQLEKSRLLSDRFSAERPKGSFSTLEIQRTEQGDSAMYLCASSFLAGGVDEQFFGPGTRLTVL.

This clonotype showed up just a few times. CDR3 nucleotides: TGCAGCGGGAGCGGGGGGAACACCGGGGAGCTGTTTTTT. Translation: CSGSGGNTGELFF. This sequence joins TRBV29-1 and TRBJ2-2; 8 bases map to TRBD2. CDR1 is SQVTM and CDR2 is ANQGSEA in the germline V gene. The CDR3 length is 13 residues. V lost 7 bases, J lost 1 base, and 2 bases stayed unmatched.

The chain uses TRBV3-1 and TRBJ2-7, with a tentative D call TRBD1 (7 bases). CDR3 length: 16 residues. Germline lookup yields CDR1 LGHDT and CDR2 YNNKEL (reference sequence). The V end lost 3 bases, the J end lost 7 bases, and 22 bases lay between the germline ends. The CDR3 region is CASSHPDRGRGEEQYF. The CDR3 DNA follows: TGTGCCAGCAGCCATCCCGACAGAGGCAGGGGGGAGGAGCAGTACTTC.

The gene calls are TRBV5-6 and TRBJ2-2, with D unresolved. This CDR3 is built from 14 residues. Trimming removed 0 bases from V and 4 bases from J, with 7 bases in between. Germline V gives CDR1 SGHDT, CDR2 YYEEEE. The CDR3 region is CASSLGRITGELFF. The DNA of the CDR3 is TGTGCCAGCAGCTTGGGTCGGATCACCGGGGAGCTGTTTTTT.

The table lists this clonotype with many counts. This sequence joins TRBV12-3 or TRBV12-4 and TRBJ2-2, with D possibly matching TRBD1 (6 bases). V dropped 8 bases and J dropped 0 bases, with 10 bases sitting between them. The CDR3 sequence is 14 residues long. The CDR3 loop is CASPGTPNTGELFF. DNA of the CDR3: TGTGCCAGCCCCGGGACACCGAACACCGGGGAGCTGTTTTTT.